Presented here are 6 T cell receptor beta chains from one specimen sequenced in a study of blood T cells in healthy people across ages. PCR was performed a second time for about 7 to 12 cycles using a sample-barcoded 5' primer and a J-beta primer mix. One entry per CDR3 protein results from TCRdb running MiXCR on the 5' RACE reads. The repertoire holds approximately 1.5 million distinct CDR3 sequences, with about 31% as singletons. The source material was blood. These TCRs come from a woman in her thirties in good health.

This clonotype was counted a few times. The rearrangement joins TRBV20-1 to TRBJ2-7; 11 bases are shared with TRBD1. After removal of 3 bases from V and 5 bases from J, the junction contained 6 bases not matched to a gene. The CDR3 runs 14 residues. Per the germline V gene, CDR1 is DFQATT and CDR2 is SNEGSKA (reference sequence). The DNA for the CDR3 is TGCAGTGCTAGTTCCGGACAGGGGGCGAACGAGCAGTACTTC. Its translation: CSASSGQGANEQYF.

This clonotype occurred a few times. The V call is TRBV7-9, the J call TRBJ2-5; TRBD1 agrees at 8 bases. TRBJ2-7 matches the DNA end more closely, so the J call is doubtful. CDR1 is SEHNR and CDR2 is FQNEAQ in the germline V gene (reference sequence). The CDR3 has 13 residues. The DNA for the CDR3 is TGTGCCAGCAGCGACAGGGGCTGGGGCGAGCAGTACTTC. This gives the protein CASSDRGWGEQYF.

The chain uses TRBV12-3 or TRBV12-4 and TRBJ2-1, with TRBD2 identical over 11 bases. This CDR3 has 14 residues. Trimming cost V 7 bases and J 5 bases; bases outside gene matches: 4. The CDR3 nucleotides are TGTGCCAGCAATAGCGGGGGGGCCCACAATGAGCAGTTCTTC. Translating it yields CASNSGGAHNEQFF.

This chain joins TRBV7-3 and TRBJ1-1, with no clear D. CDR1 SGHTA and CDR2 FQGTGA come from the germline V gene. V lost 0 bases and J lost 3, with 5 bases in between. There are 13 residues in the CDR3. CDR3 bases: TGTGCCAGCAGCTTAACGCCGGACACTGAAGCTTTCTTT. Protein: CASSLTPDTEAFF.

This clonotype turned up a few times. This chain's CDR3 is CASSLTSFGEQFF. The CDR3 DNA follows: TGCGCCAGCAGCCTGACTAGCTTCGGTGAGCAGTTCTTC. The chain combines TRBV5-1 with TRBJ2-1; TRBD2 aligns across 7 bases. The CDR3 consists of 13 residues. The germline V gene has CDR1 SGHRS and CDR2 YFSETQ. With V trimmed by 4 bases and J by 9 bases, 7 bases remained unmatched.

The sample holds many counts of this clonotype. The chain links TRBV29-1 to TRBJ2-3; 9 bases line up with TRBD2. The CDR3 runs 14 residues. The ends lost 5 bases at V and 1 base at J; junction bases unmatched: 4. The germline CDR1 and CDR2 sequences are SQVTM and ANQGSEA. CDR3 nucleotide sequence: TGCAGCGTTAAGTGGACTAGCGGCACAGATACGCAGTATTTT. The encoded protein is CSVKWTSGTDTQYF.